Each of the 29 T cell receptor beta chains below was sequenced from the same sample in a study of cytomegalovirus exposure and HLA in healthy donors. The PCR contained 60 Vbeta and 13 Jbeta primers. TCRdb's table, derived via immunoSEQ multiplex PCR, lists solely in-frame clones and lacks some. Altogether about 110,000 clones are present, around 75% being singletons, with the ten largest covering around 0.9%. Input material: PBMCs. The receptors here all came from a woman in her thirties in good health and CMV-seronegative.

This chain uses TRBV7-6 with TRBJ2-1, with D perhaps matching TRBD1 (5 bases). The CDR3 sequence is 14 residues long. Trimming removed 5 bases at V and 0 bases at J, with 8 bases between. Germline V gene sequence: CDR1 SGHVS, CDR2 FNYEAQ. The DNA of the CDR3 is TGTGCCAGCAGCCGCCAGGGCTCCTACAATGAGCAGTTCTTC. Residues: CASSRQGSYNEQFF.

The CDR3 DNA is TGTGCCAGCAGACCTACTACAGGGAACACTGAAGCTTTCTTT. Translation: CASRPTTGNTEAFF. The chain has TRBV6-6 and TRBJ1-1; D is possibly TRBD1 (5 bases). The CDR3 has 14 amino acids. V lost 6 bases and J lost 1, with 12 bases in between. Germline-derived CDR1 and CDR2 are MNHNY and SVGAGI (reference sequence).

V and J are TRBV4-1 and TRBJ1-2; no firm D call. Trimming took 7 bases from V and 7 from J, leaving 13 bases between them. Looked up from germline, CDR1 is MGHRA and CDR2 is YSYEKL. This CDR3 contains 12 residues. The CDR3 DNA follows: TGCGCCAGCATGGGAGAGGGTGCTGGCTACACCTTC. This codes for CASMGEGAGYTF.

The chain recombines TRBV30 with TRBJ1-1; the D is unclear. The CDR3 covers 12 residues. Deletions cut 4 bases from V and 3 bases from J, with 9 bases between. Germline assignment: CDR1 GTSNPN and CDR2 SVGIG (reference sequence). In nucleotides, the CDR3 is TGTGCCTGGACAGCCCGGGACACTGAAGCTTTCTTT. Translation gives CAWTARDTEAFF.

The chain carries TRBV7-9 and TRBJ1-4, with D possibly TRBD1 on 5 matching bases. CDR3 size: 15 residues. The ends were cut back, 3 bases at V and 5 bases at J, with 13 bases in the middle. Germline CDR1 reads SEHNR; CDR2 reads FQNEAQ (reference sequence). CDR3 in DNA: TGTGCCAGCAGCTTTGTCCCACAGGTAAATGAAAAACTGTTTTTT. This codes for CASSFVPQVNEKLFF.

The chain joins TRBV6-5 to TRBJ2-5, with TRBD2 identical over 7 bases. V dropped 8 bases and J dropped 5; count of bases not matched to a gene: 14. From germline, CDR1 is MNHEY and CDR2 SVGAGI. CDR3 size: 15 residues. The CDR3 loop reads CASASPGGKVETQYF. CDR3 coding DNA: TGTGCCAGCGCTTCGCCGGGGGGAAAAGTCGAGACCCAGTACTTC.

This chain connects TRBV5-1 to TRBJ1-2; 7 bases match TRBD1. Germline V gene lookup returns CDR1 SGHRS and CDR2 YFSETQ. After removal of 4 bases from V and 4 bases from J, the junction contained 10 bases not matched to a gene. The CDR3 has 15 amino acids. CDR3 residues: CASSPGQGVFYGYTF. CDR3 DNA sequence: TGCGCCAGCAGCCCGGGGCAGGGGGTCTTCTATGGCTACACCTTC.

This chain uses TRBV27 with TRBJ2-1, with 10 bases identical to TRBD2. Germline CDR1 and CDR2: MNHEY and SMNVEV (reference sequence). The V segment lost 5 bases and the J segment 8 bases; nucleotides outside the gene matches: 6. This CDR3 has 14 amino acids. The CDR3 DNA reads as TGTGCCAGCAGTCCCACGACTAGCGGGTATGAGCAGTTCTTC. Its translation: CASSPTTSGYEQFF.

J is TRBJ1-1 and V is TRBV29-1; D perhaps matches TRBD1 (6 bases). The CDR3 runs 13 residues. The germline CDR1 and CDR2 sequences are SQVTM and ANQGSEA. V lost 4 bases and J 6 bases, leaving 15 bases between the germline ends. The CDR3: CSVAGTRGPEAFF. The CDR3 DNA is TGCAGCGTTGCCGGGACACGAGGGCCTGAAGCTTTCTTT.

This chain connects TRBV4-2 to TRBJ1-2; D unresolved. Germline loops: CDR1 LGHNA, CDR2 YNFKEQ. V was trimmed by 1 base and J by 8 bases, leaving 20 bases between them. CDR3 size: 16 residues. CDR3 sequence: CASSQAGSNARRGYTF. In nucleotides, the CDR3 is TGTGCCAGCAGCCAAGCGGGGTCTAATGCTAGACGCGGCTACACCTTC.

This clone was detected only once. The chain carries TRBV27 and TRBJ1-6; weak D call: TRBD1 (5 bases). Looked up from germline, CDR1 is MNHEY and CDR2 is SMNVEV (reference sequence). This CDR3 has 13 amino acids. V was clipped by 6 bases and J by 7 bases, with 10 bases between them. The CDR3 region is CASSLSGNSPLHF. The CDR3 DNA reads TGTGCCAGCAGCCTATCAGGGAATTCACCCCTCCACTTT.

The gene calls are TRBV13 and TRBJ1-2; 7 nucleotides match TRBD1. The germline CDR1 and CDR2 sequences are PRHDT and FYEKMQ (reference sequence). V lost 5 bases, J lost 5 bases, and 20 bases stayed unmatched. This CDR3 contains 18 residues. The CDR3 loop is CASSLGPTTGDVRYGYTF. The CDR3 region has the DNA TGTGCCAGCAGCCTGGGTCCGACAACAGGGGATGTTAGGTATGGCTACACCTTC. Filled out from reference TRBV13 and TRBJ1-2, the complete variable domain reads AAGVIQSPRHLIKEKRETATLKCYPIPRHDTVYWYQQGPGQDPQFLISFYEKMQSDKGSIPDRFSAQQFSDYHSELNMSSLELGDSALYFCASSLGPTTGDVRYGYTFGSGTRLTVV.

DNA of the CDR3: TGTGCCAGCAGCCAATTGGACAGGGGGAACACTGAAGCTTTCTTT. This sequence encodes CASSQLDRGNTEAFF. The chain carries TRBV14 and TRBJ1-1; 9 bases are shared with TRBD1. V lost 2 bases and J lost 1; bases outside the gene matches: 2. The V gene's germline CDR1 is SGHDN and CDR2 FVKESK. The CDR3 consists of 15 residues.

The gene calls are TRBV30 and TRBJ1-5; D is ambiguous. CDR1 and CDR2 (germline): GTSNPN, SVGIG (reference sequence). The CDR3 spans 13 residues. With 5 bases removed from V and 6 bases from J, the gap between germline ends came to 14 bases. CDR3 DNA: TGTGCCTGGGCCCGGGGTGTTAGTCAGCCCCAGCATTTT. It encodes CAWARGVSQPQHF.

This clone was detected only once. The genes are TRBV19 and TRBJ1-4; 8 nucleotides agree with TRBD1. After removal of 3 bases from V and 6 bases from J, the junction contained 6 bases not matched to a gene. The germline CDR1 and CDR2 sequences are LNHDA and SQIVND (reference sequence). This CDR3 has 15 amino acids. The CDR3 region is CASSIQGAGDEKLFF. The CDR3 DNA is TGTGCCAGTAGTATCCAGGGGGCTGGGGATGAAAAACTGTTTTTT.

V is TRBV10-3 and J is TRBJ1-2, with 8 bases that match TRBD1. The CDR3 is made up of 15 amino acids. CDR1 ENHRY and CDR2 SYGVKD come from the germline V gene. With 2 bases clipped from V and 4 bases from J, the junction kept 6 bases outside the gene matches. In nucleotides, the CDR3 is TGTGCCATCAGTGAGAAAACAGGGGGAAGCTATGGCTACACCTTC. Its translation is CAISEKTGGSYGYTF.

This clone was found once. This chain connects TRBV11-3 to TRBJ1-2; weak D call: TRBD1 (5 bases). Germline V gene data show CDR1 as SGHNT and CDR2 as YENEEA. V shed 1 base and J shed 4 bases, with 10 bases lying between them. The CDR3 sequence is 14 residues long. The CDR3 DNA reads TGTGCCAGCAGCTTAGCCGCCCAGGGCTATGGCTACACCTTC. This translates into CASSLAAQGYGYTF.

This clone was observed once. The gene calls are TRBV6-5 and TRBJ1-1; D is undetermined. Trimming shortened V by 2 bases and J by 2 bases, and 15 bases separated the two germline ends. The CDR3 sequence is 16 residues long. From germline, CDR1 is MNHEY and CDR2 SVGAGI. The CDR3 DNA is TGTGCCAGCAGTTACCGATGGGTCCGGGTAAACACTGAAGCTTTCTTT. Amino acids: CASSYRWVRVNTEAFF.

The genes are TRBV30 and TRBJ1-6, with TRBD1 identical over 8 bases. CDR3 length: 14 amino acids. V lost 2 bases and J lost 6; bases outside the gene matches: 3. Germline-derived CDR1 and CDR2 are GTSNPN and SVGIG (reference sequence). CDR3 region: CAWSRDRINSPLHF. The CDR3 DNA reads TGTGCCTGGAGTCGGGACAGGATTAATTCACCCCTCCACTTT.

The V and J genes are TRBV7-8 and TRBJ1-2; TRBD1 might be the D (6 bases). V lost 5 bases and J lost 3, with 13 bases in between. Germline V CDR1 and CDR2: SGHVS, FQNEAQ. The CDR3 contains 14 residues. This chain's CDR3 is CASSPYRDDYGYTF. CDR3 DNA sequence: TGTGCCAGCAGCCCATACAGGGACGACTATGGCTACACCTTC.

This chain links TRBV25-1 with TRBJ2-3; 11 bases fit TRBD2. This CDR3 has 15 residues. Germline V gene lookup returns CDR1 MGHDK and CDR2 SYGVNS. Trimming cost V 3 bases and J 4 bases; bases outside gene matches: 3. The CDR3 is CASSDSGREPDTQYF. Written as DNA, the CDR3 is TGTGCCAGCAGTGATAGCGGGAGGGAACCAGATACGCAGTATTTT.

This chain joins TRBV4-3 and TRBJ1-1; the D gene is possibly TRBD1 (5 bases). CDR1 is LGHNA and CDR2 is YSLEER in the germline V gene. This CDR3 is built from 15 residues. V was shortened by 0 bases and J by 1 base, with 9 bases between the two germline ends. The CDR3 region is CASSQDGGGNTEAFF. The CDR3 DNA follows: TGCGCCAGCAGCCAAGACGGGGGGGGGAACACTGAAGCTTTCTTT.

V and J are TRBV11-3 and TRBJ1-1, with TRBD1 as a possible D gene (5 bases). The CDR3 covers 13 residues. Germline CDR1 reads SGHNT; CDR2 reads YENEEA. V shed 1 base and J shed 4 bases, with 7 bases lying between them. The CDR3 spells CASSLAGPTEAFF. The DNA of the CDR3 is TGTGCCAGCAGCTTAGCAGGGCCCACTGAAGCTTTCTTT.

V usage is TRBV7-2 and J usage is TRBJ2-7, with TRBD1 matching over 9 bases. Germline V gene sequence: CDR1 SGHTA, CDR2 FQGNSA. CDR3 size: 16 residues. V lost 7 bases and J lost 4; bases outside the gene matches: 14. The CDR3 region has the DNA TGTGCCAGCATCCCCGAATGGGGACAGGGTTCTTACGAGCAGTACTTC. Its translation: CASIPEWGQGSYEQYF.

This clone was found a few times. The rearrangement uses TRBV6-6 and TRBJ1-5, with 7 bases that match TRBD1. CDR3 length: 15 amino acids. The V and J ends lost 0 bases and 3 bases, in that order; junction bases with no gene match: 2. Germline V lookup: CDR1 MNHNY, CDR2 SVGAGI (reference sequence). CDR3 DNA: TGTGCCAGCAGTTACTCCGGGACAGACAATCAGCCCCAGCATTTT. Translating gives CASSYSGTDNQPQHF.

The rearrangement links TRBV5-1 to TRBJ1-1, with 7 bases aligning to TRBD1. The V gene's germline CDR1 is SGHRS and CDR2 YFSETQ. V lost 3 bases and J lost 3; bases outside the gene matches: 5. CDR3 length: 14 residues. CDR3 sequence reads: CASSSQGQYTEAFF. The CDR3 DNA sequence: TGCGCCAGCAGCTCACAGGGGCAGTACACTGAAGCTTTCTTT.

This rearrangement joins TRBV11-2 to TRBJ2-5; TRBD2 is a possible D gene (5 bases). V shed 3 bases and J shed 5 bases, with 13 bases lying between them. The CDR3 loop spans 14 amino acids. CDR1 SGHAT and CDR2 FQNNGV come from the germline V gene. The CDR3 nucleotides read TGTGCCAGCAGCTTGACGCGAGGGTCGGAGACCCAGTACTTC. It is translated as CASSLTRGSETQYF.

J is TRBJ2-1 and V is TRBV6-6; 7 bases line up with TRBD2. The trim removed 7 bases at V and 7 bases at J, leaving 13 bases unmatched. This CDR3 spans 15 amino acids. Germline assignment: CDR1 MNHNY and CDR2 SVGAGI (reference sequence). The CDR3 nucleotides read TGTGCCAGCAACCAGCAAGGGAGGGCCGGTAATGAGCAGTTCTTC. It is translated as CASNQQGRAGNEQFF.

The V and J genes are TRBV5-1 and TRBJ1-3; possible D gene TRBD1, 5 bases. The CDR3 spans 17 residues. In germline, CDR1 is SGHRS, CDR2 YFSETQ. V was clipped by 4 bases and J by 0 bases, with 17 bases between them. CDR3 amino acids: CASSPSDGGFSGNTIYF. The CDR3 coding sequence is TGCGCCAGCAGCCCGTCCGACGGGGGATTCTCTGGAAACACCATATATTTT.